The clone carrying this T cell receptor beta chain was counted at least ten times. The antigen is unknown. The sample comes from a study of identical twins. This CDR3 is 11 amino acids long. Trimming removed 4 bases at V and 10 bases at J, with 7 bases between. CDR1 and CDR2 from the germline V gene are KGHDR and SFDVKD. Study conclusions and caveats: Conclusions were based on cross-sectional statistical analysis, without following the same donors. One should note that invariant MAIT and iNKT cells could partly confound zero-insertion analyses. Twins' surplus sharing was weaker for beta out-of-frame sequences.

The cDNA had a unique molecular identifier and a template-switch universal primer site. MiXCR, applied by TCRdb to the 5' RACE reads, yields one record per CDR3 protein. This repertoire shows some 710,000 distinct CDR3 sequences, 5.5% to 7.5% found once; its top ten account for around 2%. The V and J genes are TRBV24-1 and TRBJ2-1, with D hard to call. The clonotype originates from a young man in good health. Sequencing input: naive T cells sorted from blood. In DNA form, the CDR3 reads TGTGCCACCAGTGACCCCAGGGAGCAGTTCTTC. Translation gives CATSDPREQFF.